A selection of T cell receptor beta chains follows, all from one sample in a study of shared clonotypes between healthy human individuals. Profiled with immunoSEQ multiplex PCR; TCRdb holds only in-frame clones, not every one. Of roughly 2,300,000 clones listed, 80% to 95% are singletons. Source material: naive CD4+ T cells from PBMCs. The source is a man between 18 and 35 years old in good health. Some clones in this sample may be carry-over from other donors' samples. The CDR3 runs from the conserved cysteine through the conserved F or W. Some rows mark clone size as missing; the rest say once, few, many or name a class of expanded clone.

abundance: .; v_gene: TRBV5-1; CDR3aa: CASSPDQGNQPQHF
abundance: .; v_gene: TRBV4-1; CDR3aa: CASSPSNLLQGRNQPQHF
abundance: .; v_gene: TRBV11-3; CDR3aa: CASSLDRGSTDTQYF
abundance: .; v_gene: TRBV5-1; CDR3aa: CASSSLLASQETQYF
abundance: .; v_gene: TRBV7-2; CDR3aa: CASSFRAGGQHEQYF
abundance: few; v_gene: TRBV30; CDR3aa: CAWSSLGGGETQYF
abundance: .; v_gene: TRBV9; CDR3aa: CASSAGGQGNEQFF
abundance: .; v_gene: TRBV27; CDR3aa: CASSIGAVHEQYF
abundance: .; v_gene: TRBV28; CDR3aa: CASSLFDGNTIYF
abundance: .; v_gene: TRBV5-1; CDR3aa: CASSGGTGGLAGRAPNEQFF
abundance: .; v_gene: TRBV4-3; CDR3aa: CASSQEGGRRWIQTNEKLFF
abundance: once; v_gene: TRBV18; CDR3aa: CASSPGQASYEQYF
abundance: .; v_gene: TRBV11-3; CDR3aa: CASSLEGGGYNEQFF
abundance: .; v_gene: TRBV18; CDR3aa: CASSPVLDTEAFF
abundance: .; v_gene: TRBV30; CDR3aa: CAWDQLTANTGELFF
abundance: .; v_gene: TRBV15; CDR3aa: CATSRAGTRTDTQYF
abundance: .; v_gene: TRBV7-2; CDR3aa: CASSPPGQRGETQYF
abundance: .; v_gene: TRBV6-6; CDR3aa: CASSNRDSMNTEAFF
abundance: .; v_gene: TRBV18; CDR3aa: CASSPKATSYEQYF
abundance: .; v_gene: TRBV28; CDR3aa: CASSFLRRGSQKLFF
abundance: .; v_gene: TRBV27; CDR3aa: CASSLRYTGAGNYGYTF
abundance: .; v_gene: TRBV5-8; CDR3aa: CASSLSVSDTNQPQHF
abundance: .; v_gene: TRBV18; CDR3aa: CASSPEDRAATDTQYF
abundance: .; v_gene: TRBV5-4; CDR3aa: CASAAGGGYTF
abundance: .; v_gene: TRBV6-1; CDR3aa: CASSDYRQAFF
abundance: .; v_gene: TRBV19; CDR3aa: CASSIPGQGGNTQYF
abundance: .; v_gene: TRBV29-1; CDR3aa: CSVEGANEQFF
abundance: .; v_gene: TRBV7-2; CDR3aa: CASSRDVAGVGEQFF
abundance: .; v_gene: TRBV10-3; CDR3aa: CAIRSQSGQKIEAFF
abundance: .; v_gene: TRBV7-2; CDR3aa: CASSYQGYEQYF
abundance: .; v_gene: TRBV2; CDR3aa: CASSPGSGYTF
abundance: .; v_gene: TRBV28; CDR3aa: CASSLRPTEAFF
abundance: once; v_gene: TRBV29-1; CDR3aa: CSVGFPVGEQYF
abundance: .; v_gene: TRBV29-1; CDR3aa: CSVGRWDYGYTF
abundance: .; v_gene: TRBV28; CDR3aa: CASSSLEIVGYGYTF
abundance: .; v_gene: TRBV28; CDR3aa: CASSLFGQGRYEQYF
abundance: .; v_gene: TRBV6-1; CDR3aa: CASTAAPLFYEQYF
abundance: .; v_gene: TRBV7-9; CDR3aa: CASSSRQDNSPLHF
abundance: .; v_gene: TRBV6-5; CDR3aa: CASSYRSGPSYGYTF
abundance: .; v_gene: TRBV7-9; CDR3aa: CASSPRRADTQYF
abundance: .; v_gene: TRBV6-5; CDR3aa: CASSYSAGGSSYEQYF
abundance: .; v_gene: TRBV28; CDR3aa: CASSLKNYEQYF
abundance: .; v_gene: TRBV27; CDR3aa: CASSLQGTYSYEQYF
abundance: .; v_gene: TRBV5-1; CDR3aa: CASSPGTGRNTIYF
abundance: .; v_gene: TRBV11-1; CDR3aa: CASSPTRPGGKNNEQFF
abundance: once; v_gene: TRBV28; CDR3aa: CASIRSGTSGRSQYF
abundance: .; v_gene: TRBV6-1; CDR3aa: CASQQTRGRETQYF
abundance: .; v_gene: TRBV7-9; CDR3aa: CASSLNFGVWQDNQPQHF
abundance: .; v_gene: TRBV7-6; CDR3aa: CASSIGAAPSYEQYF
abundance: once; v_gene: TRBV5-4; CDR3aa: CASSFFLSGALAQYF